This is a list of T cell receptor beta chains from one sample in a study of identical twins. TCRdb processed the 5' RACE reads anew with MiXCR; each CDR3 protein has one entry. This sample has approximately 680,000 distinct CDR3 sequences; about 7.1% occur once, and the top ten carry about 1.5%. The same specimen was also included in a second study, on yellow fever vaccine responses in identical twins.

What was sequenced was PBMCs. All receptors come from a woman aged 18-29 years in good health. CDR3s include the opening cysteine and the closing phenylalanine or tryptophan. The D gene is left open where the match is weak. Expanded clones are given a class, and other clones once, few, many or no size at all.

v_call,clone_size,d_call,j_call,cdr3_aa,cdr3_nt
TRBV10-3,many,NA,TRBJ2-7,CAISEFRDETYEQYF,TGTGCCATCAGTGAGTTCCGGGACGAAACCTACGAGCAGTACTTC
TRBV7-2,few,TRBD2,TRBJ2-3,CASSLGGGKTQYF,TGTGCCAGCAGCTTAGGGGGGGGGAAAACGCAGTATTTT
TRBV7-2,many,TRBD2,TRBJ2-1,CASRPGLAGPQFF,TGTGCCAGCAGACCGGGACTAGCGGGACCACAGTTCTTC
TRBV12-3/TRBV12-4,NA,NA,TRBJ1-1,CASSLMVAGVNTEAFF,TGTGCCAGCAGTTTGATGGTGGCTGGGGTGAACACTGAAGCTTTCTTT
TRBV9,many,NA,TRBJ2-1,CASSTRTSNEQFF,TGTGCCAGCAGCACCCGGACCTCCAATGAGCAGTTCTTC
TRBV6-1,NA,TRBD2,TRBJ2-5,CASSETGLAGGPTKETQYF,TGTGCCAGCAGTGAGACTGGGCTAGCGGGGGGCCCCACCAAGGAGACCCAGTACTTC
TRBV14,few,NA,TRBJ1-1,CASSFGEYTEAFF,TGTGCCAGCAGCTTCGGAGAGTACACTGAAGCTTTCTTT
TRBV5-1,many,NA,TRBJ1-3,CASSLRGGSGNTIYF,TGCGCCAGCAGCTTACGAGGAGGCTCTGGAAACACCATATATTTT
TRBV10-3,NA,TRBD2,TRBJ2-3,CAISDPSGSRDTQYF,TGTGCCATCAGTGATCCTAGCGGGAGTCGGGATACGCAGTATTTT
TRBV7-8,many,TRBD1,TRBJ1-5,CASSLGSGQGWKPQHF,TGTGCCAGCAGCTTAGGGTCAGGACAGGGGTGGAAGCCCCAGCATTTT